This T cell receptor beta chain was profiled in a study of response to subunit inactivated influenza vaccine. In TCRdb, the RT-PCR reads were re-called with MiXCR into one record per CDR3 protein. The sample has 530,000 or so distinct CDR3 sequences, roughly 25% seen once. V was trimmed by 0 bases and J by 5 bases, leaving 14 bases between them. The CDR3 is 16 amino acids. Germline lookup yields CDR1 SGHRS and CDR2 YFSETQ. The chain joins TRBV5-1 to TRBJ1-4; weak D call: TRBD1 (5 bases). The sequence was obtained from a man in his fifties who received an inactivated influenza vaccine. The sample in question was CD4+ T cells sorted from PBMCs, obtained more than 4 days after vaccination. CDR3 amino acids: CASSLDPRQGNEKLFF. Written as DNA, the CDR3 is TGCGCCAGCAGCTTGGATCCCCGGCAGGGCAATGAAAAACTGTTTTTT.